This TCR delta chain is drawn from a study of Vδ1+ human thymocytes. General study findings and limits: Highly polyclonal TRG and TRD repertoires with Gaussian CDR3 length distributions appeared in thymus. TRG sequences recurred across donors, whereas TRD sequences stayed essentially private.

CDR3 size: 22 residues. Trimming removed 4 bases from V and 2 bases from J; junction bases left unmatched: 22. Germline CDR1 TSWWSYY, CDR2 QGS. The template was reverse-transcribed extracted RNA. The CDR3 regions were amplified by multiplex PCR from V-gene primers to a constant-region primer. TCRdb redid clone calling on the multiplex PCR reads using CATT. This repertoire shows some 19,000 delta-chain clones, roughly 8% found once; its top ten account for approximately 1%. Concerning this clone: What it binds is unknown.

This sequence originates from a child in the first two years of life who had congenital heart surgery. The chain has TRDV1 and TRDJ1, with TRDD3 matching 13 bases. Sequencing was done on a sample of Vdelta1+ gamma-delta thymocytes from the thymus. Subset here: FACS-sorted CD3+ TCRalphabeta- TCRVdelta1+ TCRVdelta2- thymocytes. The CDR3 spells CALGGRDPPSTGGYGWTDKLIF. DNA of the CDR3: TGTGCTCTTGGGGGACGGGATCCCCCTTCTACTGGGGGATACGGATGGACCGATAAACTCATCTTT.